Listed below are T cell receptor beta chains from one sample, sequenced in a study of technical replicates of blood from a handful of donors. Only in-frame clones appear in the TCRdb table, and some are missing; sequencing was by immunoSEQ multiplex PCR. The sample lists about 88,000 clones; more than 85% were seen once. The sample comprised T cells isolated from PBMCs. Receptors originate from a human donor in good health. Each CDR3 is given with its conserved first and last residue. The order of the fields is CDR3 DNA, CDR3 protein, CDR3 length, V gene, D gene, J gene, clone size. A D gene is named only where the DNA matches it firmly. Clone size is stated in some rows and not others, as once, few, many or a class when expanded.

CDR3 DNA: TGCAGCCTCGGAGGGGGGGGATACAATGAGCAGTTCTTC
CDR3 protein: CSLGGGGYNEQFF
CDR3 length: 13
V gene: TRBV29-1
D gene: -
J gene: TRBJ2-1
clone size: -

CDR3 DNA: TGCGCCAGCAGTGATAGGGCGGGAGGGATAGATACGCAGTATTTT
CDR3 protein: CASSDRAGGIDTQYF
CDR3 length: 15
V gene: TRBV10-2
D gene: TRBD2
J gene: TRBJ2-3
clone size: -

CDR3 DNA: TGTGCCAGTAGTATGTCCCAGGGGGCGTCTGAAGCTTTCTTT
CDR3 protein: CASSMSQGASEAFF
CDR3 length: 14
V gene: TRBV19
D gene: TRBD1
J gene: TRBJ1-1
clone size: -

CDR3 DNA: TGTGCCAGCGAGGACGGGAGGAGAAACAATGAGCAGTTCTTC
CDR3 protein: CASEDGRRNNEQFF
CDR3 length: 14
V gene: TRBV5-4
D gene: TRBD2
J gene: TRBJ2-1
clone size: once

CDR3 DNA: TGTGCCAGCAGTTCCCTATCCAACAGCTACGAGCAGTACTTC
CDR3 protein: CASSSLSNSYEQYF
CDR3 length: 14
V gene: TRBV27
D gene: -
J gene: TRBJ2-7
clone size: -

CDR3 DNA: TGTGCCCCCAGGCTGGGGGGGTTCGACACTGAAGCTTTCTTT
CDR3 protein: CAPRLGGFDTEAFF
CDR3 length: 14
V gene: TRBV2
D gene: -
J gene: TRBJ1-1
clone size: -

CDR3 DNA: TGTGCCAGCAGCCACAAGGGACAGGACAAAAACATTCAGTACTTC
CDR3 protein: CASSHKGQDKNIQYF
CDR3 length: 15
V gene: TRBV7-2
D gene: TRBD1
J gene: TRBJ2-4
clone size: -

CDR3 DNA: TGTGCCAGCAGCTTATTTCTCGCGGACACCGGGGAGCTGTTTTTT
CDR3 protein: CASSLFLADTGELFF
CDR3 length: 15
V gene: TRBV7-9
D gene: -
J gene: TRBJ2-2
clone size: -

CDR3 DNA: TGTGCCAGCAGTTTATGGTCCGTACCCAGCTCTGGAAACACCATATATTTT
CDR3 protein: CASSLWSVPSSGNTIYF
CDR3 length: 17
V gene: TRBV28
D gene: -
J gene: TRBJ1-3
clone size: -

CDR3 DNA: TGTGCCAGCTCCCCTCAGGGATACAAAGGCTACACCTTC
CDR3 protein: CASSPQGYKGYTF
CDR3 length: 13
V gene: TRBV18
D gene: -
J gene: TRBJ1-2
clone size: once

CDR3 DNA: TGTGCCTGGATCTCCCCGGGACAGGGACTCTATGGCTACACCTTC
CDR3 protein: CAWISPGQGLYGYTF
CDR3 length: 15
V gene: TRBV30
D gene: TRBD1
J gene: TRBJ1-2
clone size: -

CDR3 DNA: TGCGCCTCTGGGCGGGAGGAAACGTTAATCTCCTACAATGAGCAGTTCTTC
CDR3 protein: CASGREETLISYNEQFF
CDR3 length: 17
V gene: TRBV4-1
D gene: TRBD2
J gene: TRBJ2-1
clone size: -

CDR3 DNA: TGTGCCTGGACTCAGGGTTCTTCGGACCTATATGGCTACACCTTC
CDR3 protein: CAWTQGSSDLYGYTF
CDR3 length: 15
V gene: TRBV30
D gene: -
J gene: TRBJ1-2
clone size: -

CDR3 DNA: TGTGCCAGCAGCTTGGGGGGGACTCCCTCCTACGAGCAGTACTTC
CDR3 protein: CASSLGGTPSYEQYF
CDR3 length: 15
V gene: TRBV11-1
D gene: TRBD2
J gene: TRBJ2-7
clone size: -

CDR3 DNA: TGTGCCTGGACTCGACTGATCACTGAAGCTTTCTTT
CDR3 protein: CAWTRLITEAFF
CDR3 length: 12
V gene: TRBV30
D gene: -
J gene: TRBJ1-1
clone size: -

CDR3 DNA: TGTGCCAGCAGACGGGTCTCTGGAAACACCATATATTTT
CDR3 protein: CASRRVSGNTIYF
CDR3 length: 13
V gene: TRBV25-1
D gene: -
J gene: TRBJ1-3
clone size: -

CDR3 DNA: TGTGCCAGCGCGGGTGGGGATACGCAGTATTTT
CDR3 protein: CASAGGDTQYF
CDR3 length: 11
V gene: TRBV27
D gene: -
J gene: TRBJ2-3
clone size: -

CDR3 DNA: TGTGCCAGGAAATTGGGACTCACTGAAGCTTTCTTT
CDR3 protein: CARKLGLTEAFF
CDR3 length: 12
V gene: TRBV6-9
D gene: -
J gene: TRBJ1-1
clone size: -

CDR3 DNA: TGTGCCAGTAGTATGATGGGACTAGCGGGGATATTCTTCAATGAGCAGTTCTTC
CDR3 protein: CASSMMGLAGIFFNEQFF
CDR3 length: 18
V gene: TRBV19
D gene: TRBD2
J gene: TRBJ2-1
clone size: -

CDR3 DNA: TGTGCCAGCCGGAACCTGGGCATCTCCTACGAGCAGTACTTC
CDR3 protein: CASRNLGISYEQYF
CDR3 length: 14
V gene: TRBV27
D gene: -
J gene: TRBJ2-7
clone size: -

CDR3 DNA: TGTGCCAGCTCAATGCCGGGACAAGTGAACACTGAAGCTTTCTTT
CDR3 protein: CASSMPGQVNTEAFF
CDR3 length: 15
V gene: TRBV18
D gene: -
J gene: TRBJ1-1
clone size: -

CDR3 DNA: TGCGCCAGCAGTCGGTCTTCTAGCCCATTTGCCGGGGAGCTGTTTTTT
CDR3 protein: CASSRSSSPFAGELFF
CDR3 length: 16
V gene: TRBV5-1
D gene: -
J gene: TRBJ2-2
clone size: -

CDR3 DNA: TGTGCCAGTAGATCAAAGGAGGCCGCAACTAATGAAAAACTGTTTTTT
CDR3 protein: CASRSKEAATNEKLFF
CDR3 length: 16
V gene: TRBV19
D gene: -
J gene: TRBJ1-4
clone size: -

CDR3 DNA: TGTGCCAGTAGTATATTTGGGGCGGACACTGAAGCTTTCTTT
CDR3 protein: CASSIFGADTEAFF
CDR3 length: 14
V gene: TRBV19
D gene: -
J gene: TRBJ1-1
clone size: -

CDR3 DNA: TGTGCCAGCAGCCCCATAGACAGGGACTTTGGGGCCAACGTCCTGACTTTC
CDR3 protein: CASSPIDRDFGANVLTF
CDR3 length: 17
V gene: TRBV5-6
D gene: -
J gene: TRBJ2-6
clone size: -

CDR3 DNA: TGTGCCAGCAGAAGACAGGGGGACCTATGGGGCGGACTCGACGAGCAGTACTTC
CDR3 protein: CASRRQGDLWGGLDEQYF
CDR3 length: 18
V gene: TRBV7-9
D gene: TRBD1
J gene: TRBJ2-7
clone size: -

CDR3 DNA: TGTGCCACCAGCAGAGATGCGTGGAACACTGAAGCTTTCTTT
CDR3 protein: CATSRDAWNTEAFF
CDR3 length: 14
V gene: TRBV15
D gene: -
J gene: TRBJ1-1
clone size: few

CDR3 DNA: TGTGCCAGTAGTCTTGGCGGGACAGGAAACATTCAGTACTTC
CDR3 protein: CASSLGGTGNIQYF
CDR3 length: 14
V gene: TRBV19
D gene: TRBD1
J gene: TRBJ2-4
clone size: -

CDR3 DNA: TGTGCCAGCAGCGTCCTACCGGGACAGGGGGAGACCCAGTACTTC
CDR3 protein: CASSVLPGQGETQYF
CDR3 length: 15
V gene: TRBV5-4
D gene: TRBD1
J gene: TRBJ2-5
clone size: once

CDR3 DNA: TGTGCCAGCAGTCCCGGTCCCGGGACAGGGGAGCACGAGCAGTACTTC
CDR3 protein: CASSPGPGTGEHEQYF
CDR3 length: 16
V gene: TRBV27
D gene: TRBD1
J gene: TRBJ2-7
clone size: -

CDR3 DNA: TGTGCCAGCAGCGCACGGGACAGACAATACGAGCAGTACTTC
CDR3 protein: CASSARDRQYEQYF
CDR3 length: 14
V gene: TRBV7-6
D gene: TRBD1
J gene: TRBJ2-7
clone size: -

CDR3 DNA: TGTGCCAGCACTCCGGGACTAGCGGGAGGTGAGCAGTTCTTC
CDR3 protein: CASTPGLAGGEQFF
CDR3 length: 14
V gene: TRBV28
D gene: TRBD2
J gene: TRBJ2-1
clone size: -

CDR3 DNA: TGTGCCAGTAGTATAGACCCCTTCCTAACAGGGTGGGAAGAAGCTTTCTTT
CDR3 protein: CASSIDPFLTGWEEAFF
CDR3 length: 17
V gene: TRBV19
D gene: -
J gene: TRBJ1-1
clone size: once

CDR3 DNA: TGTGCCAGCCAGACTAGCGGGAGTTCTGCAGATACGCAGTATTTT
CDR3 protein: CASQTSGSSADTQYF
CDR3 length: 15
V gene: TRBV2
D gene: TRBD2
J gene: TRBJ2-3
clone size: -

CDR3 DNA: TGTGCCAGCAGTTCCAAGGGGTTGGGCACAGATACGCAGTATTTT
CDR3 protein: CASSSKGLGTDTQYF
CDR3 length: 15
V gene: TRBV2
D gene: -
J gene: TRBJ2-3
clone size: -

CDR3 DNA: TGCGCCAGCAGCCAAGATCGTATAGAGCTACAGAAGAACTATGGCTACACCTTC
CDR3 protein: CASSQDRIELQKNYGYTF
CDR3 length: 18
V gene: TRBV4-3
D gene: -
J gene: TRBJ1-2
clone size: -

CDR3 DNA: TGTGCCAGCAGCGTAAGTGGACAGGTCCCCTACGAGCAGTACTTC
CDR3 protein: CASSVSGQVPYEQYF
CDR3 length: 15
V gene: TRBV9
D gene: TRBD1
J gene: TRBJ2-7
clone size: -